This is a list of T cell receptor beta chains from one sample in a study of patients and donors after allogeneic stem cell transplantation. Via MiXCR, TCRdb re-called the RT-PCR reads, giving one row per CDR3 protein. The data hold around 160,000 distinct CDR3 sequences, with about 32% observed a single time. The specimen was blood, either unsorted or a sorted T cell fraction (not recorded which). The receptors were gathered from a human donor who was either an allogeneic HSCT recipient or a stem cell or donor lymphocyte infusion donor (not recorded which). It is not recorded whose cells these are; they may come from a transplant donor. Both conserved end residues are part of each CDR3. A D gene is named only where the DNA matches it firmly. Where a row states a size, it is once, few, many or the class of an expanded clone; other rows omit it.

cdr3_aa	cdr3_nt	cdr3_length	clone_size	j_call	v_call	d_call
CASSSNRGSPLHF	TGTGCCAGCAGTTCCAACAGGGGTTCACCCCTCCACTTT	13	many	TRBJ1-6	TRBV12-3/TRBV12-4	TRBD1
CASSVAGASYEQYF	TGTGCCAGCAGTGTAGCGGGAGCCTCCTACGAGCAGTACTTC	14	-	TRBJ2-7	TRBV27	TRBD2
CASSLRGPNQPQHF	TGCGCCAGCAGTTTACGAGGCCCTAATCAGCCCCAGCATTTT	14	few	TRBJ1-5	TRBV5-1	-
CASSWDPGQRHYGYTF	TGTGCCAGCAGCTGGGACCCGGGACAGCGGCACTATGGCTACACCTTC	16	-	TRBJ1-2	TRBV7-8	TRBD1
CASSPQESPYNEQFF	TGTGCCAGCTCACCACAGGAGAGCCCCTACAATGAGCAGTTCTTC	15	few	TRBJ2-1	TRBV18	-
CASSLPQGQESHYGYTF	TGTGCCAGCAGTTTACCCCAAGGACAGGAATCACACTATGGCTACACCTTC	17	-	TRBJ1-2	TRBV28	TRBD1
CSAIRLAGVDEQFF	TGCAGTGCTATTCGACTAGCGGGAGTGGATGAGCAGTTCTTC	14	few	TRBJ2-1	TRBV20-1	TRBD2
CASSYLGLAGQETQYF	TGTGCCAGCAGTTACCTTGGACTAGCGGGGCAAGAGACCCAGTACTTC	16	few	TRBJ2-5	TRBV6-5	TRBD2
CSVLPGLENNEQFF	TGCAGCGTTTTACCGGGACTAGAAAACAATGAGCAGTTCTTC	14	-	TRBJ2-1	TRBV29-1	TRBD2
CASSSLASYEQFF	TGTGCCAGCAGTTCTCTAGCGTCCTATGAGCAGTTCTTC	13	-	TRBJ2-1	TRBV27	-
CASSIQGADSPLHF	TGTGCCAGCAGCATACAGGGGGCGGATTCACCCCTCCACTTT	14	few	TRBJ1-6	TRBV7-9	TRBD1
CASRVQGGETQYF	TGTGCCAGCAGGGTACAGGGCGGAGAGACCCAGTACTTC	13	-	TRBJ2-5	TRBV12-3/TRBV12-4	-
CASGLVRSYSYEQYF	TGTGCTAGTGGTTTGGTACGAAGTTACTCCTACGAGCAGTACTTC	15	-	TRBJ2-7	TRBV12-5	-
CASSYGLAAQETQYF	TGTGCCAGCAGTTACGGACTAGCTGCCCAAGAGACCCAGTACTTC	15	few	TRBJ2-5	TRBV6-5	TRBD2
CASSWTGTGFYEQYF	TGTGCCAGCAGTTGGACCGGGACAGGCTTCTACGAGCAGTACTTC	15	-	TRBJ2-7	TRBV6-5	TRBD1
CASSLPRVYFQETQYF	TGTGCCAGCAGTTTACCCCGGGTTTATTTCCAAGAGACCCAGTACTTC	16	-	TRBJ2-5	TRBV28	-
CASSLLAGGRETQYF	TGTGCCAGCAGTCTACTAGCGGGAGGTCGGGAGACCCAGTACTTC	15	-	TRBJ2-5	TRBV14	TRBD2
CSVELGVGEKLFF	TGCAGCGTGGAGCTGGGGGTAGGGGAAAAACTGTTTTTT	13	few	TRBJ1-4	TRBV29-1	-
CASSLQQGREQYF	TGTGCCAGCAGCTTGCAACAGGGAAGGGAGCAGTACTTC	13	-	TRBJ2-7	TRBV7-9	-
CASSLGTFLNAPLHF	TGTGCCAGCAGCTTAGGGACATTTCTTAATGCACCCCTCCACTTT	15	many	TRBJ1-6	TRBV7-2	-
CASRRSYGTGGNQPQHF	TGTGCCAGCCGACGGTCGTACGGGACAGGGGGCAATCAGCCCCAGCATTTT	17	-	TRBJ1-5	TRBV19	TRBD1
CATSSPGTDSSYEQYF	TGTGCCACCAGCAGCCCAGGGACGGACAGCTCCTACGAGCAGTACTTC	16	-	TRBJ2-7	TRBV15	-
CASSLVAGGPGELFF	TGCGCCAGCAGCTTGGTAGCGGGAGGGCCCGGGGAGCTGTTTTTT	15	few	TRBJ2-2	TRBV5-1	TRBD2
CASSQDQGIHTEAFF	TGTGCCAGCAGCCAAGACCAGGGGATCCACACTGAAGCTTTCTTT	15	-	TRBJ1-1	TRBV4-2	-
CATSDFGQPVGNQPQHF	TGTGCCACCAGTGATTTCGGACAGCCGGTGGGCAATCAGCCCCAGCATTTT	17	few	TRBJ1-5	TRBV24-1	-
CSASRTSGRTDTQYF	TGCAGTGCCTCTCGGACTAGCGGGAGGACAGATACGCAGTATTTT	15	-	TRBJ2-3	TRBV20-1	TRBD2
CASRPLAGLAKNIQYF	TGTGCCAGCAGACCCCTAGCGGGACTAGCCAAAAACATTCAGTACTTC	16	-	TRBJ2-4	TRBV12-3/TRBV12-4	TRBD2
CSARSPGWSGELFF	TGCAGTGCTAGATCGCCAGGGTGGTCCGGGGAGCTGTTTTTT	14	few	TRBJ2-2	TRBV20-1	-
CATSREPRGVYEQYF	TGTGCCACCAGCAGAGAACCTAGGGGGGTCTACGAGCAGTACTTC	15	-	TRBJ2-7	TRBV15	-
CASSHTGRGGYTF	TGTGCCAGCAGTCATACAGGGCGCGGCGGCTACACCTTC	13	few	TRBJ1-2	TRBV27	-
CASSPRLAGVNEQFF	TGTGCCAGCTCACCAAGACTAGCGGGAGTTAATGAGCAGTTCTTC	15	few	TRBJ2-1	TRBV18	TRBD2
CASSIDREGEKLFF	TGCGCCAGCAGCATAGACAGGGAAGGGGAAAAACTGTTTTTT	14	few	TRBJ1-4	TRBV5-1	TRBD1
CASSFEISQGSTEAFF	TGTGCCAGCAGTTTCGAGATATCACAGGGGAGCACTGAAGCTTTCTTT	16	few	TRBJ1-1	TRBV6-6	TRBD1
CASSLKGGAYEQYF	TGTGCCAGCAGCTTGAAAGGTGGAGCCTACGAGCAGTACTTC	14	-	TRBJ2-7	TRBV5-4	-
CAWRKKDTVTQYF	TGTGCCTGGAGGAAGAAAGACACAGTTACGCAGTATTTT	13	-	TRBJ2-3	TRBV30	-
CAWSVGDLQPQHF	TGTGCCTGGAGTGTAGGGGACCTTCAGCCCCAGCATTTT	13	few	TRBJ1-5	TRBV30	-
CASSQDVASDYEQYF	TGCGCCAGCAGCCAAGATGTGGCCAGCGACTACGAGCAGTACTTC	15	-	TRBJ2-7	TRBV4-3	-
CASSGDLPRTDTQYF	TGTGCCAGCAGCGGAGACTTACCTCGTACAGATACGCAGTATTTT	15	many	TRBJ2-3	TRBV7-2	-
CASNQGAVYEQYF	TGTGCCAGCAACCAAGGGGCAGTCTACGAGCAGTACTTC	13	-	TRBJ2-7	TRBV6-2/TRBV6-3	-
CASSQDFVNEQFF	TGTGCCAGCAGCCAAGACTTTGTAAATGAGCAGTTCTTC	13	-	TRBJ2-1	TRBV4-2	-
CSVGLRETDTQYF	TGCAGCGTGGGCCTCAGGGAAACAGATACGCAGTATTTT	13	-	TRBJ2-3	TRBV29-1	-
CASSQGSGYEQYF	TGTGCCAGCAGCCAAGGATCGGGTTACGAGCAGTACTTC	13	-	TRBJ2-7	TRBV4-2	-
CASSWGQGISEAFF	TGTGCCAGCAGTTGGGGACAGGGAATTAGTGAAGCTTTCTTT	14	-	TRBJ1-1	TRBV27	TRBD1
CASSSPGYPQHF	TGTGCCAGCAGTTCCCCCGGCTACCCCCAGCATTTT	12	many	TRBJ1-5	TRBV28	-
CSARDLVTVLWLNSPLHF	TGCAGTGCTAGAGATCTGGTTACAGTGCTCTGGCTGAATTCACCCCTCCACTTT	18	few	TRBJ1-6	TRBV20-1	-
CASSKSGTGETRSGNTIYF	TGTGCCAGCAGTAAATCCGGGACAGGGGAAACACGCTCTGGAAACACCATATATTTT	19	many	TRBJ1-3	TRBV6-5	TRBD1
CASSPPLGTIYEQYF	TGTGCCAGCTCACCCCCCTTGGGTACCATCTACGAGCAGTACTTC	15	-	TRBJ2-7	TRBV18	-
CSARAAGYSYEQYF	TGCAGTGCTAGAGCAGCGGGATACTCCTACGAGCAGTACTTC	14	-	TRBJ2-7	TRBV20-1	TRBD2
CASSLGLAGVPPPYEQYF	TGTGCCAGCAGCCTGGGACTAGCGGGAGTCCCACCCCCCTACGAGCAGTACTTC	18	-	TRBJ2-7	TRBV5-4	TRBD2
CASSQVDEQYF	TGTGCCAGCAGCCAAGTTGACGAGCAGTACTTC	11	once	TRBJ2-7	TRBV3-1	-
CASSETGQPQHF	TGCGCCAGCAGTGAGACGGGTCAGCCCCAGCATTTT	12	-	TRBJ1-5	TRBV10-2	-
CSVTENSNQPQHF	TGCAGCGTGACGGAAAATAGCAATCAGCCCCAGCATTTT	13	many	TRBJ1-5	TRBV29-1	-